This TCR beta chain was profiled in a study of blood T cell repertoires in COVID-19. Per the authors' pipeline: Amplification of reference gene primers was used by the study to estimate nucleated cell counts. The table came from immunoSEQ multiplex PCR; TCRdb's copy has only in-frame clones and leaves some out. Clone size and V and J calls were adopted from that table, with D and trimming inferred from the DNA. The sample has a few hundred thousand clones; 90% are singletons. Germline V gene data show CDR1 as SGHNT and CDR2 as YYREEE (reference sequence). Trimming took off 0 bases at V and 10 bases at J, with 11 bases between the two ends. There are 14 residues in the CDR3.

The specimen sequenced was PBMCs or T cells enriched from blood (not recorded which). The TCR comes from a young woman with acute COVID-19. The chain employs TRBV5-4 and TRBJ1-6; D is uncertain. This CDR3 is CASSLEGSGSPLHF. The CDR3 DNA reads TGTGCCAGCAGCTTGGAAGGGTCGGGATCACCCCTCCACTTT.